Shown below are 8 T cell receptor beta chains from a single sample sequenced in a study of T cells in Graves' hyperthyroidism and ophthalmopathy. RNA transcripts served as the template for amplifying TCR beta CDR3 regions. Carried out on the TCR CDR3, a first-round RT-PCR used the HTBI primer set. TCRdb re-called the multiplex PCR reads through MiXCR, storing one row per CDR3 protein. Of 200,000 or so distinct CDR3 sequences detected, less than 20% appear once; the ten largest clones hold roughly 55%. The sample was blood. The receptors stem from a woman in her 50s with Graves' hyperthyroidism.

CDR3 in amino acids: CASSLLGTTVAYNEQFF. The CDR3 nucleotides are TGTGCCAGCAGCTTACTTGGGACGACAGTAGCCTACAATGAGCAGTTCTTC. The gene calls are TRBV7-9 and TRBJ2-1, with D possibly being TRBD1 or TRBD2 (5 bases each). CDR1 SEHNR and CDR2 FQNEAQ come from the germline V gene (reference sequence). The V end was cut by 2 bases, the J end by 2 bases, with 16 bases between. The CDR3 covers 17 residues.

This clonotype was seen only a few times. The chain is built from TRBV5-1 and TRBJ1-1, with D possibly matching TRBD1 (5 bases). Trimming left V 0 bases short and J 3 bases short, with 18 bases between. Per germline, CDR1 SGHRS and CDR2 YFSETQ. The CDR3 covers 17 residues. In DNA form, the CDR3 reads TGCGCCAGCAGCTTGGCCGAATGGGGACTGTCGGACACTGAAGCTTTCTTT. Amino acids: CASSLAEWGLSDTEAFF.

This clonotype came up many times. The genes are TRBV28 and TRBJ1-5; D gene ambiguous. The CDR3 sequence is 12 residues long. The V gene lost 5 bases and the J gene lost 5 bases, with 7 bases spanning the gap. CDR1 is MDHEN and CDR2 is SYDVKM in the germline V gene. Written as DNA, the CDR3 is TGTGCCAGCAGTCAGCTACATCAGCCCCAGCATTTT. It specifies CASSQLHQPQHF.

This clonotype has a count of ten or more. The chain combines TRBV29-1 with TRBJ2-1, with TRBD2 as a possible D gene (5 bases). Per the germline V gene, CDR1 is SQVTM and CDR2 is ANQGSEA. Trimming left V 3 bases short and J 2 bases short, with 17 bases between. This CDR3 is built from 16 residues. CDR3 in amino acids: CSVDPPPSGPYNEQFF. As DNA, the CDR3 is TGCAGCGTTGATCCCCCACCCAGCGGTCCCTACAATGAGCAGTTCTTC.

A note on this clonotype: A much bigger clone sits one base away, suggesting this may be a read error. The V call is TRBV7-9, the J call TRBJ2-1; 9 nucleotides line up with TRBD2. Germline trimming cut 2 bases from V and 6 bases from J; bases unmatched to any gene: 11. From germline, CDR1 is SEHNR and CDR2 FQNEAQ (reference sequence). The CDR3 spans 17 residues. The chain's CDR3 is CASSLWVGLAGPNEQFF. CDR3 nucleotide sequence: TGTGCCAGCAGCTTATGGGTAGGGCTAGCGGGACCCAATGAGCAGTTCTTC.

This clonotype occurred a few times. The chain combines TRBV30 with TRBJ2-7, with 14 positions matching TRBD2. This CDR3 is built from 13 residues. Germline CDR1 GTSNPN, CDR2 SVGIG (reference sequence). V shed 8 bases and J 5 bases; nucleotides not matched to a gene: 5. The CDR3 sequence is CARTGLAGDEQYF. DNA for the CDR3: TGTGCCCGGACGGGACTAGCGGGAGACGAGCAGTACTTC.

This clonotype was observed a handful of times. The V call is TRBV12-3 or TRBV12-4, the J call TRBJ2-5, with D tentatively TRBD2 (5 bases). V was clipped by 3 bases and J by 3 bases, with 20 bases between them. CDR3 length: 17 residues. The CDR3 DNA is TGTGCCAGCAGTTTTTTACGTTTTCCGGACTTCAAAGAGACCCAGTACTTC. Residues: CASSFLRFPDFKETQYF.

There are a few counts of this clonotype. The CDR3 nucleotides are TGTGCCAGCAGCTTATGGGCAGGGGGTTCCTACAATGAGCAGTTCTTC. Encoded protein: CASSLWAGGSYNEQFF. The chain links TRBV7-6 to TRBJ2-1, with 7 bases fitting TRBD1. Per germline, CDR1 SGHVS and CDR2 FNYEAQ. The CDR3 contains 16 residues. The junction had 5 bases not matched to a gene; V was cut back by 2 bases and J by 1 base.